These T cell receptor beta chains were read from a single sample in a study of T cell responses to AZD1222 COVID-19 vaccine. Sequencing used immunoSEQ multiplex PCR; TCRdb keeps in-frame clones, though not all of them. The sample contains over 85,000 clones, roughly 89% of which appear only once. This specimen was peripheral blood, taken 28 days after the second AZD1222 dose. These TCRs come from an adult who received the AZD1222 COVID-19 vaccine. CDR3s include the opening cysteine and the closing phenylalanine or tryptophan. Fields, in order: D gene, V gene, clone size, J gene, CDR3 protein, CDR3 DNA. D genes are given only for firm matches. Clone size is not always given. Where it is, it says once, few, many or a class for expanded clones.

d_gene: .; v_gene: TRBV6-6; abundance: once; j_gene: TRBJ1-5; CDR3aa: CASSPESVGFSNQPQHF; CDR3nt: TGTGCCAGCAGTCCCGAATCTGTCGGGTTTAGCAATCAGCCCCAGCATTTT
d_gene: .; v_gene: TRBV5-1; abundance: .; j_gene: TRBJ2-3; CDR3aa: CASSSDTGTDTQYF; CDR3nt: TGCGCCAGCAGCTCGGACACCGGCACAGATACGCAGTATTTT
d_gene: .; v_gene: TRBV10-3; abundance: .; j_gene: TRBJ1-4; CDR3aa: CAISESSDEKLFF; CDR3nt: TGTGCCATCAGTGAAAGTTCGGATGAAAAACTGTTTTTT
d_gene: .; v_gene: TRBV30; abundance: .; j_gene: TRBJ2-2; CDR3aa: CAWSRSYTGELFF; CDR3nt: TGTGCCTGGAGTAGGTCTTACACCGGGGAGCTGTTTTTT
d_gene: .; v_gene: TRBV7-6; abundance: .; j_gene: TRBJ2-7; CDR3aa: CASQRGDYEQYF; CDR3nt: TGTGCCAGCCAAAGGGGCGATTACGAGCAGTACTTC
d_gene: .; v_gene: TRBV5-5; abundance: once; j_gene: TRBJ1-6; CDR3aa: CASSDNRVASPLHF; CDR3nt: TGTGCCAGCAGCGACAACAGGGTCGCTTCACCCCTCCACTTT
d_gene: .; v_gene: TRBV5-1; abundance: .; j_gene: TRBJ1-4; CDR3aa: CASSSRESNEKLFF; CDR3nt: TGCGCCAGCAGCAGCAGGGAAAGTAATGAAAAACTGTTTTTT
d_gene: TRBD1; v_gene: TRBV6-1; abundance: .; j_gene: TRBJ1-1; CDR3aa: CASSDRQGMNTEAFF; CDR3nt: TGTGCCAGCAGTGACCGACAGGGAATGAACACTGAAGCTTTCTTT
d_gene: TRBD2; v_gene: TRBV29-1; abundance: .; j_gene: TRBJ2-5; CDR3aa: CSARLARETQYF; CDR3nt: TGCAGCGCCCGACTAGCGCGGGAGACCCAGTACTTC
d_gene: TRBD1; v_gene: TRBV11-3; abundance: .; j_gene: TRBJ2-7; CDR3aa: CASSPYRGLEQYF; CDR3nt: TGTGCCAGCAGCCCCTACAGGGGTCTGGAGCAGTACTTC
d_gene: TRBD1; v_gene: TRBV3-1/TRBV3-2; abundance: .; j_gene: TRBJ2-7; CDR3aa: CASSQGQGGLSYEQYF; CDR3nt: TGTGCCAGCAGCCAAGGACAGGGGGGGCTCTCCTACGAGCAGTACTTC
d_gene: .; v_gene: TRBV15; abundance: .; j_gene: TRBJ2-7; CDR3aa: CATSRDPAAGPSTHEQYF; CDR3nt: TGTGCCACCAGCAGAGATCCCGCCGCCGGGCCCAGTACTCACGAGCAGTACTTC
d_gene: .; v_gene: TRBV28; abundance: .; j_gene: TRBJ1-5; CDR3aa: CASRYGNQPQHF; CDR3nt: TGTGCCAGTAGGTATGGCAATCAGCCCCAGCATTTT
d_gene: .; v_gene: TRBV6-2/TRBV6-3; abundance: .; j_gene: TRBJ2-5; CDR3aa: CASSYSTGTFQETQYF; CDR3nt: TGTGCCAGCAGTTACTCGACCGGGACCTTCCAAGAGACCCAGTACTTC
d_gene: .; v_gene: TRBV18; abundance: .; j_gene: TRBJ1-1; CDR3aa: CASSPLQGGNTEAFF; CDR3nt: TGTGCCAGCTCACCGCTACAGGGAGGAAACACTGAAGCTTTCTTT
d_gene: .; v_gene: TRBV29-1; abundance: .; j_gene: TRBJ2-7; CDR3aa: CSVPNPIPYEQYF; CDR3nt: TGCAGCGTCCCTAATCCGATTCCCTACGAGCAGTACTTC
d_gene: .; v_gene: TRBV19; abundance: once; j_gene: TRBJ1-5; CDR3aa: CASSRRDVLNQPQHF; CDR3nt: TGTGCCAGTAGTCGACGGGACGTCCTCAATCAGCCCCAGCATTTT
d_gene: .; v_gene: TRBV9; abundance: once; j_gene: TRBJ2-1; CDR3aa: CASSASAWNDEQFF; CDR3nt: TGTGCCAGCAGCGCCTCGGCCTGGAATGATGAGCAGTTCTTC
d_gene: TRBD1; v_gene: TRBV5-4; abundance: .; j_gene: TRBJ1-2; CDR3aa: CASRLTTGGLYGYTF; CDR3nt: TGTGCCAGCAGGTTGACGACAGGGGGCCTATATGGCTACACCTTC
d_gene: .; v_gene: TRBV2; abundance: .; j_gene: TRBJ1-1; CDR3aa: CASSATNTEAFF; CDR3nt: TGTGCCAGCAGTGCAACGAACACTGAAGCTTTCTTT
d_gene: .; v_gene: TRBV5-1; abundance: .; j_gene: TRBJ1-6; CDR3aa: CASTQSGTGNSPLHF; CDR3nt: TGCGCCAGCACCCAATCCGGGACGGGGAATTCACCCCTCCACTTT
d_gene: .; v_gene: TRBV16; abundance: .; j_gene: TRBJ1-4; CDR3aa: CASSQSWYTGEKLFF; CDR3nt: TGTGCCAGCAGCCAATCGTGGTACACCGGGGAAAAACTGTTTTTT
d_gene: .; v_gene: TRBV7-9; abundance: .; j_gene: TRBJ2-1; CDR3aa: CASSQDWYNEQFF; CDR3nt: TGTGCCAGCAGCCAAGACTGGTACAATGAGCAGTTCTTC
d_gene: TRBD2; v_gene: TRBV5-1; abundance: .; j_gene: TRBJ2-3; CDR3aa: CASSGGTSGNTDTQYF; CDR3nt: TGCGCCAGCAGCGGCGGGACTAGCGGGAACACAGATACGCAGTATTTT
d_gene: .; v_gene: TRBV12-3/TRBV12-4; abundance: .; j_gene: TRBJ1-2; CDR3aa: CASSMGYGYTF; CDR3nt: TGTGCCAGCAGTATGGGCTATGGCTACACCTTC
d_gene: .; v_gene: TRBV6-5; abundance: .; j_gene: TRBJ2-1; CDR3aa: CASSLNRDNEQFF; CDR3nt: TGTGCCAGCAGTTTAAACAGAGACAATGAGCAGTTCTTC
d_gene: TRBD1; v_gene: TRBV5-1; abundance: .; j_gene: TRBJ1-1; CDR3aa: CASSLEQDRVAEAFF; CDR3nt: TGCGCCAGCAGCTTGGAGCAGGACAGGGTCGCTGAAGCTTTCTTT
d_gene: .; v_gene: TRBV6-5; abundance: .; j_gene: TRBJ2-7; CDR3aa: CASREIFSYEQYF; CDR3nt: TGTGCCAGCAGAGAGATCTTCTCCTACGAGCAGTACTTC
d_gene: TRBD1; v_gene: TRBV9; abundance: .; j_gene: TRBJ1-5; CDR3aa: CASSVGQGGNQPQHF; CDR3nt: TGTGCCAGCAGCGTAGGACAGGGTGGCAATCAGCCCCAGCATTTT
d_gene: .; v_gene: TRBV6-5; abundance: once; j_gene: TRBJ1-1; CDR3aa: CASSQLGGTEAFF; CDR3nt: TGTGCCAGCAGTCAGCTAGGCGGAACTGAAGCTTTCTTT
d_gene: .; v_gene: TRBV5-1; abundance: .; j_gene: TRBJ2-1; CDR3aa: CASSLSSYGDEQFF; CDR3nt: TGCGCCAGCAGCTTGTCTTCTTACGGCGATGAGCAGTTCTTC
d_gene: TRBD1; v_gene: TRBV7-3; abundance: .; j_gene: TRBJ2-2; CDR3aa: CASSLWTDRGPGELFF; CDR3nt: TGTGCCAGCAGCTTATGGACGGACAGGGGGCCCGGGGAGCTGTTTTTT
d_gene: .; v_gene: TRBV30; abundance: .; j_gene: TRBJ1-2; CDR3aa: CAWSGLPYGYTF; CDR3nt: TGTGCCTGGAGTGGCCTCCCCTATGGCTACACCTTC
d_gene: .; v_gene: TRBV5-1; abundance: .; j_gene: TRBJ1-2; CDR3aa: CASSLTENYGYTF; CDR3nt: TGCGCCAGCAGCTTGACGGAAAACTATGGCTACACCTTC
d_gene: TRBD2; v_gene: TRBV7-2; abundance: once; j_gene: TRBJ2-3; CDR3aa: CASSLLAGGPSDTQYF; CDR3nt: TGTGCCAGCAGCCTGTTAGCGGGGGGGCCGTCGGATACGCAGTATTTT
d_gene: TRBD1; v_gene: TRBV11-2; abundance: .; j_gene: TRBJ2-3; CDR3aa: CASSLLQGLTDTQYF; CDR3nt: TGTGCCAGCAGCTTACTACAGGGGTTAACAGATACGCAGTATTTT
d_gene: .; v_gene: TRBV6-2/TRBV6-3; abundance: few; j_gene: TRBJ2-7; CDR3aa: CASSYDQGSYEQYF; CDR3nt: TGTGCCAGCAGTTACGATCAGGGCTCCTACGAGCAGTACTTC
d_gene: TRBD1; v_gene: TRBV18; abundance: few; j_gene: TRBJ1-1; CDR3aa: CASSPTGGGTTEAFF; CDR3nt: TGTGCCAGCTCACCTACAGGGGGGGGGACCACTGAAGCTTTCTTT
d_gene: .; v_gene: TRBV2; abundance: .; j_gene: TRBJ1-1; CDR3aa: CASSPQGPNTEAFF; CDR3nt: TGTGCCAGCAGTCCACAAGGGCCGAACACTGAAGCTTTCTTT
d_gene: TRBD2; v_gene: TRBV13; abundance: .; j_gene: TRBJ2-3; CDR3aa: CASSLEPQLAGGPDTQYF; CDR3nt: TGTGCCAGCAGCTTAGAGCCCCAACTAGCGGGGGGGCCAGATACGCAGTATTTT
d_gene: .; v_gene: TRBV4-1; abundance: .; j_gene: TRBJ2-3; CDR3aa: CASSQVARKTDTQYF; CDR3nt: TGCGCCAGCAGCCAAGTGGCCAGGAAGACAGATACGCAGTATTTT
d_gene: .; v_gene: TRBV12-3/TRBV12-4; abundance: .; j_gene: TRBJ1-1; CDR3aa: CASSVGHSEAFF; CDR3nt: TGTGCCAGCAGTGTAGGACACTCTGAAGCTTTCTTT
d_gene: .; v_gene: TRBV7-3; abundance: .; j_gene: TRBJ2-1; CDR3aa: CASSLHLGRNNEQFF; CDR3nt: TGTGCCAGCAGCCTCCATCTGGGGAGAAACAATGAGCAGTTCTTC
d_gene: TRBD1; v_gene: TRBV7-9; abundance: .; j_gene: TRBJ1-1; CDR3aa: CASSSFRSQGDTEAFF; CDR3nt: TGTGCCAGCAGCTCCTTTCGAAGTCAGGGGGACACTGAAGCTTTCTTT
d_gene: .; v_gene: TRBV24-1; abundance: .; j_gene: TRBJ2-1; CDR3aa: CATSDGPLEEAPHYNEQFF; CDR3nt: TGTGCCACCAGTGATGGGCCCCTCGAAGAAGCCCCCCATTACAATGAGCAGTTCTTC
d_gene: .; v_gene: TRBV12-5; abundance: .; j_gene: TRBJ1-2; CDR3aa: CASGLGDYGYGYTF; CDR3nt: TGTGCTAGTGGTTTGGGTGACTATGGCTATGGCTACACCTTC
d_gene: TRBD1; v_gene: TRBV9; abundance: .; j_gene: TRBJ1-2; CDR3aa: CASSVGTGTGYTF; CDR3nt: TGTGCCAGCAGCGTAGGGACAGGGACTGGCTACACCTTC
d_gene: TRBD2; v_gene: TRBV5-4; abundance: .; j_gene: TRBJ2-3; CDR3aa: CASSPGLAGEGDTQYF; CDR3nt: TGTGCCAGCAGCCCTGGACTAGCGGGAGAGGGAGATACGCAGTATTTT
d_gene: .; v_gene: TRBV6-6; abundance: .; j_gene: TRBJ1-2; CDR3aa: CASSGGMGYGYTF; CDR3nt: TGTGCCAGCAGTGGAGGGATGGGCTATGGCTACACCTTC
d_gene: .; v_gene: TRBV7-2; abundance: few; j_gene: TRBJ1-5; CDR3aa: CASSFSRASNQPQHF; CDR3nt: TGTGCCAGCAGCTTTTCCAGGGCCAGCAATCAGCCCCAGCATTTT